This T cell receptor beta chain was profiled in a study of radiotherapy plus CTLA-4 blockade in lung cancer. The protocol was immunoSEQ multiplex PCR, while the TCRdb copy is restricted to in-frame clones and leaves out a portion. Here the sample spans approximately 80,000 clones, around 74% being singletons. The CDR3 loop spans 16 amino acids. The V call is TRBV1, the J call TRBJ2-1; the DNA was not used to check the table's D call, TRBD2. TRBV1 represents a pseudogene. Sequenced material: peripheral blood, taken from a patient treated with radiotherapy plus ipilimumab. This sequence was found in a human donor with non-small cell lung cancer whose response to radiotherapy plus ipilimumab could not be evaluated. DNA of the CDR3: TGCACCAGCAGACAACCTCTAGCGGGAGTGCGCAATGAGCAGTTCTTC. Translated, it gives CTSRQPLAGVRNEQFF.